This TCR beta chain was sequenced in a study of T cell responses to AZD1222 COVID-19 vaccine. There are 15 residues in the CDR3. V lost 3 bases and J lost 2; bases outside the gene matches: 5. Germline CDR1 reads SGHRS; CDR2 reads YFSETQ. Here immunoSEQ multiplex PCR was the method, and the copy in TCRdb shows in-frame clones only, minus some. The data show around 270,000 clones, about 94% seen once. The rearrangement uses TRBV5-1 and TRBJ1-3; 7 positions match TRBD1. Sequencing was performed on peripheral blood, taken 28 days after the second AZD1222 dose. This TCR was recovered from an adult who received the AZD1222 COVID-19 vaccine. This CDR3 is CASSSGTAAGNTIYF. The CDR3 nucleotides are TGCGCCAGCAGCTCCGGGACAGCGGCTGGAAACACCATATATTTT.